Below, 19 T cell receptor beta chains from the same sample are listed, as sequenced in a study of cytomegalovirus exposure and HLA in healthy donors. Primers: 60 Vbeta forward and 13 Jbeta reverse. Libraries were prepared by immunoSEQ multiplex PCR; TCRdb keeps only in-frame clonotypes and omits some of them. The sample has around 220,000 clones, approximately 80% seen once; the top ten hold 1.1% to 1.5%. Sequenced input: PBMCs. The receptors derive from a girl aged 10-17 years in good health and CMV-seronegative.

This chain links TRBV7-2 with TRBJ2-3; TRBD2 aligns across 10 bases. The CDR3 consists of 16 residues. Germline CDR1 SGHTA, CDR2 FQGNSA. The V and J ends lost 5 bases and 3 bases, in that order; junction bases with no gene match: 8. The CDR3 is CASSLGGLALTDTQYF. In DNA, the CDR3 is TGTGCCAGCAGCCTCGGGGGACTAGCGTTAACAGATACGCAGTATTTT.

This clone turned up a few times. The CDR3 DNA is TGTGCCTGGAGTCCCACAGGGAACACTGAAGCTTTCTTT. This sequence encodes CAWSPTGNTEAFF. V usage is TRBV30 and J usage is TRBJ1-1, with D possibly being TRBD1 (5 bases). The germline V gene encodes CDR1 GTSNPN and CDR2 SVGIG (reference sequence). V gave up 2 bases and J gave up 1 base, with 8 bases separating them. This CDR3 comprises 13 residues.

The chain links TRBV4-2 to TRBJ2-7, with 7 positions matching TRBD1. This CDR3 is 16 amino acids long. Germline values: CDR1 LGHNA, CDR2 YNFKEQ. The ends lost 3 bases at V and 1 base at J; junction bases unmatched: 9. The CDR3 region is CASSQVHRDRSYEQYF. The CDR3 nucleotides are TGTGCCAGCAGCCAGGTCCACCGGGACAGATCCTACGAGCAGTACTTC.

J is TRBJ2-2 and V is TRBV27; 9 bases are shared with TRBD2. This CDR3 is built from 17 residues. V was pared by 4 bases and J by 7 bases, with 13 bases of the junction left unmatched. The germline V gene encodes CDR1 MNHEY and CDR2 SMNVEV (reference sequence). The CDR3 coding sequence is TGTGCCAGCAGTTCCCTTAGTGCGGGAGGGCTGGGCGGGGAGCTGTTTTTT. Protein: CASSSLSAGGLGGELFF.

The chain links TRBV5-1 to TRBJ2-5; 9 bases align to TRBD2. V dropped 4 bases and J dropped 4; count of bases not matched to a gene: 14. The CDR3 spans 17 residues. Per the germline V gene, CDR1 is SGHRS and CDR2 is YFSETQ. Here the CDR3 DNA reads TGCGCCAGCAGCACCCGACGTGGGCGGGGGGGAGTAGAGACCCAGTACTTC. Residues: CASSTRRGRGGVETQYF.

The rearrangement joins TRBV7-2 to TRBJ2-5; unclear D gene. Per the germline V gene, CDR1 is SGHTA and CDR2 is FQGNSA. The CDR3 is 13 residues long. Trimming pared 3 bases from V and 2 bases from J, leaving 7 bases between. CDR3 loop: CASSFSLQETQYF. CDR3 in DNA: TGTGCCAGCAGCTTTTCACTACAAGAGACCCAGTACTTC.

The sample holds a few counts of this clone. This sequence joins TRBV6-1 and TRBJ1-3; D is ambiguous. Germline lookup yields CDR1 MNHNS and CDR2 SASEGT. The CDR3 extends over 12 amino acids. V was trimmed by 8 bases and J by 0 bases, leaving 5 bases between them. The CDR3 sequence is CASAFSGNTIYF. The CDR3 bases are TGTGCCAGCGCGTTCTCTGGAAACACCATATATTTT.

This clone was detected only once. The chain uses TRBV20-1 and TRBJ2-1; the D is unclear. CDR3 length: 11 amino acids. V lost 1 base, J lost 8 bases, and 6 bases lay in between. Germline V gene sequence: CDR1 DFQATT, CDR2 SNEGSKA (reference sequence). CDR3 protein: CSARAFYEQFF. The CDR3 coding sequence is TGCAGTGCTAGAGCTTTCTATGAGCAGTTCTTC.

CDR3: CASSRRGRVIGQYF. The CDR3 coding sequence is TGTGCCAGCAGCCGACGCGGCAGGGTGATCGGGCAGTACTTC. The chain has TRBV28 and TRBJ2-7, with D possibly TRBD1 on 5 matching bases. CDR1 and CDR2 from the germline V gene are MDHEN and SYDVKM. The CDR3 has 14 residues. V lost 6 bases and J lost 9, with 21 bases in between.

This clone was recorded once. The V gene is TRBV18, the J gene TRBJ1-6; D not certain. Per the germline V gene, CDR1 is KGHSH and CDR2 is LQKENI. The CDR3 has 14 amino acids. V was clipped by 3 bases and J by 7 bases, with 10 bases between them. The chain's CDR3 is CASSPSTGNSPLHF. Written as DNA, the CDR3 is TGTGCCAGCTCACCTTCGACTGGGAATTCACCCCTCCACTTT.

This clone was picked up one time. The rearrangement joins TRBV11-2 to TRBJ2-1, with TRBD2 matching 7 bases. This CDR3 is built from 18 residues. CDR1 is SGHAT and CDR2 is FQNNGV in the germline V gene. J lost 9 bases, V lost 3 bases, and 20 bases had no gene match. The DNA for the CDR3 is TGTGCCAGCAGCTTTGCACTACCCAGCCCCGCCGGCGGGGGTGAGCAGTTCTTC. Its protein is CASSFALPSPAGGGEQFF.

The chain employs TRBV29-1 and TRBJ1-1; D gene ambiguous. CDR3 size: 12 residues. Germline V gene data show CDR1 as SQVTM and CDR2 as ANQGSEA. The V end lost 4 bases, the J end lost 11 bases, and 17 bases lay between the germline ends. The CDR3 nucleotides read TGCAGCGTTGTGTCGGGTTATGGGTTCGCTTTCTTT. Protein sequence: CSVVSGYGFAFF.

The chain couples TRBV19 to TRBJ1-2; D unresolved. V shed 7 bases and J shed 2 bases, with 11 bases lying between them. CDR3 length equals 13 residues. CDR1 and CDR2 (germline): LNHDA, SQIVND (reference sequence). DNA of the CDR3: TGTGCCAGTATGTTGCGGTTGAACTATGGCTACACCTTC. Amino acids: CASMLRLNYGYTF.

This chain connects TRBV27 to TRBJ2-5, with D possibly matching TRBD2 (5 bases). Deletions cut 5 bases from V and 3 bases from J, with 19 bases between. The CDR3 has 16 amino acids. Germline assignment: CDR1 MNHEY and CDR2 SMNVEV (reference sequence). The CDR3 is CASSPTPGSLEETQYF. As DNA, the CDR3 is TGTGCCAGCAGTCCAACCCCGGGGTCCTTAGAAGAGACCCAGTACTTC.

This clone occurred a few times. The gene calls are TRBV5-1 and TRBJ2-5; D is perhaps TRBD1 (6 bases). The better agreement between TRBJ2-7 and the DNA end casts doubt on the J call. The CDR3 is 13 amino acids. Germline V gene data show CDR1 as SGHRS and CDR2 as YFSETQ. Here the CDR3 DNA reads TGCGCCAGCAGCTGGGACAAGACCTACGAGCAGTACTTC. This codes for CASSWDKTYEQYF.

J is TRBJ1-6 and V is TRBV2; no reliable D call. V dropped 6 bases and J dropped 5 bases, with 5 bases sitting between them. The CDR3 extends over 12 amino acids. Per germline, CDR1 SNHLY and CDR2 FYNNEI. In DNA, the CDR3 is TGTGCCAGCAGCTTTGATAATTCACCCCTCCACTTT. Amino acids: CASSFDNSPLHF.

The rearrangement joins TRBV6-5 to TRBJ2-7; D is possibly TRBD1 (5 bases). The CDR3 contains 14 residues. Looked up from germline, CDR1 is MNHEY and CDR2 is SVGAGI. With 7 bases removed from V and 3 bases from J, the gap between germline ends came to 16 bases. The CDR3 bases are TGTGCCAGCAAGAAAGGGGCTGATGACTACGAGCAGTACTTC. The encoded protein is CASKKGADDYEQYF.

V and J are TRBV28 and TRBJ1-5; D uncertain. Germline CDR1 is MDHEN and CDR2 is SYDVKM. V lost 3 bases and J 1 base, leaving 10 bases between the germline ends. The CDR3 spans 15 residues. This chain's CDR3 is CASSFFRSSNQPQHF. The CDR3 coding sequence is TGTGCCAGCAGTTTTTTTCGGTCGAGCAATCAGCCCCAGCATTTT.

The V gene is TRBV30, the J gene TRBJ2-3, with D possibly matching TRBD2 (6 bases). The germline V gene has CDR1 GTSNPN and CDR2 SVGIG (reference sequence). This CDR3 is built from 15 residues. The V gene lost 2 bases and the J gene lost 6 bases, with 18 bases spanning the gap. The CDR3 nucleotides read TGTGCCTGGAGTAACGGTCTGCGGGATTTGGATACGCAGTATTTT. Translation gives CAWSNGLRDLDTQYF.